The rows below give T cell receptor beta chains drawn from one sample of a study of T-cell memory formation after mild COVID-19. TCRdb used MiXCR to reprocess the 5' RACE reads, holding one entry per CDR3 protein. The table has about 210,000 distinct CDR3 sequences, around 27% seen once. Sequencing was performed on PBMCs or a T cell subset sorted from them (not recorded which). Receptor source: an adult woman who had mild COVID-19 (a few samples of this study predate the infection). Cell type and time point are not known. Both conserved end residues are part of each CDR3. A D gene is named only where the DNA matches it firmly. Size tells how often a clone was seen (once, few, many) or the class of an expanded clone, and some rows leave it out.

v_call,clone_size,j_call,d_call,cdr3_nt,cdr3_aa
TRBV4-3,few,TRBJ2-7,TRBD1,TGCGCCAGCAGCCAAGAGGGGACAGGGGGTCGGGAGCAGTACTTC,CASSQEGTGGREQYF
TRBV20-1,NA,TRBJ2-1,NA,TGCAGTGCTAGAGTTGGTCGGTACAATGAGCAGTTCTTC,CSARVGRYNEQFF
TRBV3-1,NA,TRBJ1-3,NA,TGTGCCACCGAAGGGACGTCTAACTCTGGAAACACCATATATTTT,CATEGTSNSGNTIYF
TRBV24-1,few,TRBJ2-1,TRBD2,TGTGCCACCAGTGAGGTCGGGCGAGGGACTAGCAGCAATGAGCAGTTCTTC,CATSEVGRGTSSNEQFF
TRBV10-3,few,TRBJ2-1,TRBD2,TGTGCCATCAGTGAGACTAGCGGTCCCAATGAGCAGTTCTTC,CAISETSGPNEQFF
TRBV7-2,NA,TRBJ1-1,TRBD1,TGTGCCAGCAGCCCACAGGGGAGGAACACTGAAGCTTTCTTT,CASSPQGRNTEAFF
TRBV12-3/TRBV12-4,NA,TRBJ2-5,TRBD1,TGTGCCAGCAGTCTCTCGGACAGGAGGGAGACCCAGTACTTC,CASSLSDRRETQYF
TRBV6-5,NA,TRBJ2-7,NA,TGTGCCAGCAGAACAGGGCGGTGGGCCTACGAGCAGTACTTC,CASRTGRWAYEQYF
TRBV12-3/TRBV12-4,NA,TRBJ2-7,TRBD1,TGTGCCACCTCAGGGGGCTTCTACGAGCAGTACTTC,CATSGGFYEQYF
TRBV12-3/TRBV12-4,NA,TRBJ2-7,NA,TGTGCCAGCAGTTTGTCCGGCTCCTACGAGCAGTACTTC,CASSLSGSYEQYF
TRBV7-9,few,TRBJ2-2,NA,TGTGCCAGCAGCGCGGGACGGAGCACCGGGGAGCTGTTTTTT,CASSAGRSTGELFF
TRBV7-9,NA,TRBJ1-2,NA,TGTGCCAGCAGCCCCACACCAAACTATGGCTACACCTTC,CASSPTPNYGYTF
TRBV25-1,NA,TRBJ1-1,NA,TGTGCCAGCAGTGAATTGGGGGAGAGTGCTGAAGCTTTCTTT,CASSELGESAEAFF
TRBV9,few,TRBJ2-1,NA,TGTGCCAGCAGCGTAGCTGGAGGACACGTGAATAACAATGAGCAGTTCTTC,CASSVAGGHVNNNEQFF
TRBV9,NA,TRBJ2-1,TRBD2,TGTGCCAGCAGCGCAGTTAGCGGGGGGGCCTCAAATGAGCAGTTCTTC,CASSAVSGGASNEQFF
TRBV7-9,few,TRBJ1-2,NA,TGTGCCAGCAGCGGGGACTATGGCTACACCTTC,CASSGDYGYTF
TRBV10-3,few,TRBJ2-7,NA,TGTGCCATCAGAGAATCGAGGGAGCAGTACTTC,CAIRESREQYF
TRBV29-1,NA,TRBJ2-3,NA,TGCAGCGTTGGAGACACAGATACGCAGTATTTT,CSVGDTDTQYF
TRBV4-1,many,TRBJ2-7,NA,TGCGCCAGCAGCTCCGAAATATCCGGCGCCTACGAGCAGTACTTC,CASSSEISGAYEQYF
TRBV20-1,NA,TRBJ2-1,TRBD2,TGCAGTGCTACCCGAGGACTAGCGGGAGGGAGTAGGAATGAGCAGTTCTTC,CSATRGLAGGSRNEQFF
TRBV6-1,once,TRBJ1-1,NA,TGTGCCAGCAACTTCGTAGGCACTGAAGCTTTCTTT,CASNFVGTEAFF
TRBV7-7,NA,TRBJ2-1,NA,TGTGCCAGCAGCTTAGGGTTGGGTATCAATGAGCAGTTCTTC,CASSLGLGINEQFF
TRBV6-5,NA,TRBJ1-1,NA,TGTGCCAGCAGTTACTCCAGCGTAACTGAAGCTTTCTTT,CASSYSSVTEAFF
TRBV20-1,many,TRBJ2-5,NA,TGCAGTGCTAGAGATCCACAGCAAGAGACCCAGTACTTC,CSARDPQQETQYF
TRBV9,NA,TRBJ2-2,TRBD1,TGTGCCAGCAGCGGACCGGGACAGGGGGCAGGGGGGGAGCTGTTTTTT,CASSGPGQGAGGELFF
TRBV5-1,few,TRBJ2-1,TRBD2,TGCGCCAGCAGCCCGTCGACTAGCGGGGGACCCTCCTACAATGAGCAGTTCTTC,CASSPSTSGGPSYNEQFF
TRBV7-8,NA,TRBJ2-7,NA,TGTGCCAGCAGCCCTACCGGGCTATACTCCTACGAGCAGTACTTC,CASSPTGLYSYEQYF
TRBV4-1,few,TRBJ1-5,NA,TGCGCCAGCAGCCAAGATGTGATGAAGCCCCAGCATTTT,CASSQDVMKPQHF
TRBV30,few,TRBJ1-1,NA,TGTGCCTGGGCTGGCATGGCGAACACTGAAGCTTTCTTT,CAWAGMANTEAFF
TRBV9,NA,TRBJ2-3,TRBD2,TGTGCCAGCAACGGCGGGGGGGGCACAGATACGCAGTATTTT,CASNGGGGTDTQYF
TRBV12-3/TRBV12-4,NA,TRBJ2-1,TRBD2,TGTGCCAGCAGCAATAGCGGGGGGATCAGAAATGAGCAGTTCTTC,CASSNSGGIRNEQFF
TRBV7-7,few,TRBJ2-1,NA,TGTGCTAGCAGCCCAGGGGACGGGTATGAGCAGTTCTTC,CASSPGDGYEQFF
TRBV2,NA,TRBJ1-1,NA,TGTGCCAGCAGTGAAAGGGGCTTAAGTGAAGCTTTCTTT,CASSERGLSEAFF
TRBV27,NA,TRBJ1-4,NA,TGTGCCAGCAGCGGGACCGAGGGGGAAAAACTGTTTTTT,CASSGTEGEKLFF
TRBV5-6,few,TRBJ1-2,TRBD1,TGTGCCAGCAGCGGGGGACAGTCCAGAGGGCACTATGGCTACACCTTC,CASSGGQSRGHYGYTF
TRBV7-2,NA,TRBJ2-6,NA,TGTGCCAGCAGCTTAAAGGGGTCCTCCTCCGGGGCCAACGTCCTGACTTTC,CASSLKGSSSGANVLTF
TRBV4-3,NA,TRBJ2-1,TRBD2,TGCGCCAGCAGCCAAGATAGCGGGAGCTCCTACAATGAGCAGTTCTTC,CASSQDSGSSYNEQFF
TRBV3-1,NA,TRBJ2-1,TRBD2,TGTGCCAGCAGCCTCCGGGACTATAACAATGAGCAGTTCTTC,CASSLRDYNNEQFF
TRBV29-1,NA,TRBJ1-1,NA,TGCAGCGCCACTGGGGGGATGAACACTGAAGCTTTCTTT,CSATGGMNTEAFF
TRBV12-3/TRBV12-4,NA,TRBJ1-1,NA,TGTGCCAGCAGTCCTCAGGGTTTCTCTGAAGCTTTCTTT,CASSPQGFSEAFF
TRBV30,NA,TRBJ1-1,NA,TGTGCCTGGACTAGGGATCTGAACACTGAAGCTTTCTTT,CAWTRDLNTEAFF
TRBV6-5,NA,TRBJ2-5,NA,TGTGCCAGCAGTTCCCTAGGGGAGACCCAGTACTTC,CASSSLGETQYF
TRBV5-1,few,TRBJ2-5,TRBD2,TGCGCCAGCAGCTTGGGGACTAGCGGGAATATGGAGACCCAGTACTTC,CASSLGTSGNMETQYF
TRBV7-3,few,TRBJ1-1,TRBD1,TGTGCCAGCAGTAGGGACAGTATGAACACTGAAGCTTTCTTT,CASSRDSMNTEAFF
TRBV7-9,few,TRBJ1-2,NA,TGTGCCAGCAGCTTAGTCGCGGGGGGCAGCTATGGCTACACCTTC,CASSLVAGGSYGYTF
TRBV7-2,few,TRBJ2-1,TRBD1,TGTGCCAGCAGCCCGGGGGCCGGGACAGGGGCCAATGAGCAGTTCTTC,CASSPGAGTGANEQFF
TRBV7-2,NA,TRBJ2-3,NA,TGTGCCAGCAGCAAAAGCGGGTTTAGCACAGATACGCAGTATTTT,CASSKSGFSTDTQYF
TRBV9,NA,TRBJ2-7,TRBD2,TGTGCCAGCAGGCGAACTAGCGGGAGCCCTCCGTCCTACGAGCAGTACTTC,CASRRTSGSPPSYEQYF
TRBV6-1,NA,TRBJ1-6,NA,TGTGCCAGCAGTCCTCTGCCAGGGGCAGATTCACCCCTCCACTTT,CASSPLPGADSPLHF
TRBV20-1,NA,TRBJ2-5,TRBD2,TGCAGTGCGACAGCGGGATTCGAGACCCAGTACTTC,CSATAGFETQYF
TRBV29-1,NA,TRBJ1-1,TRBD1,TGCAGCGTACTAACACTGACAGGGATTGAAGCTTTCTTT,CSVLTLTGIEAFF
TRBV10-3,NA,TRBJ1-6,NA,TGTGCCATCAGTCCAGGGGCTAATAATTCACCCCTCCACTTT,CAISPGANNSPLHF
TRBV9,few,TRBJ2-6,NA,TGTGCCAGCAGCGTAGGGTCGGGGCCTGGGGCCAACGTCCTGACTTTC,CASSVGSGPGANVLTF
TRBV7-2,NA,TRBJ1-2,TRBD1,TGTGCCAGCAGCTCGGGGACAGGGGATTACGGCTACACCTTC,CASSSGTGDYGYTF
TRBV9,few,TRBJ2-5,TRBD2,TGTGCCAGCAGCGTAGATAGCGGGAGAGGAGAGACCCAGTACTTC,CASSVDSGRGETQYF
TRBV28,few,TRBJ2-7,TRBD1,TGTGCCAGCAGGGACCGGGACAGGTATTACGAGCAGTACTTC,CASRDRDRYYEQYF
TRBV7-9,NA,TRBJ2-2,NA,TGTGCCAGCAGCTTAGAAAACGGGGAGCTGTTTTTT,CASSLENGELFF